This T cell receptor (beta chain) was found in a study of regulatory T cells after allogeneic stem cell transplantation listed by TCRdb under 2018. About the investigation overall: Each patient's group depended on whether acute graft-versus-host disease developed within 100 days after stem cell transplantation. CD4+CD25+CD127- regulatory T cells were isolated from patient PBMCs by fluorescence-activated cell sorting. Conventional CD4+ T cells defined as CD4+CD25+/-CD127+ were also sorted and TCR-sequenced for comparison in the study. The study compared the TCR repertoire of regulatory T cells after allogeneic stem cell transplantation in patients who had acute graft-versus-host disease versus patients who did not.

From cysteine to phenylalanine, the CDR3 is 14 amino acids long. CDR3 DNA only is kept here, 42 bases in frame from base 1. From a lookup of the germline V gene (reference sequence), CDR1 and CDR2 are DFQATT and SNEGSKA. Note on this clonotype: The clone's antigen remains unknown. There are no base qualities to consult, and no much larger clone falls within one base.

The full study reports these points: The regulatory T-cell TCR repertoire was less diverse and more focused in patients without graft-versus-host disease than in patients with graft-versus-host disease. No significant difference in conventional CD4+ T-cell repertoire diversity was found between patients with and without graft-versus-host disease. A significantly larger repertoire share was occupied by the top 10 regulatory T-cell clones in non-GvHD patients, which suggested expansion of presumably allo-specific protective clones. No regulatory T-cell clones were shared by all patients, and sorted cell numbers did not correlate significantly with the inverse Simpson index. Because the patient sample size was small, the findings needed validation in a larger cohort.

These reads were obtained on an Illumina MiSeq. Reverse transcription of RNA was performed with the SMARTer RACE cDNA Amplification kit, after which the TCR beta CDR3 region was amplified. RNA from sorted cells was extracted with the RNeasy Mini Kit. Illumina paired-end sequencing was applied to the TCR beta amplicons. The authors processed their data as follows. TCR repertoire analysis used MiXCR, VDJtools and the tcR R package. The inverse Simpson index was used to quantify diversity, and clones were categorized as rare, small, medium or expanded according to repertoire proportion. Clones were called with MiXCR by TCRdb after fastp trimmed the public reads at Q25, and only in-frame beta chains were retained. Every CDR3 protein is listed once, alongside the most common genes and DNA of its rows. Here the V and J calls rest on TCRdb's processing, not on the authors' analysis. This sample is represented by about 5,000 distinct CDR3 sequences; roughly 96% of them were singletons. The top ten constitute 35% to 50% of the sample.

Reading the label with the study, this specimen's time point is: 30 days after allogeneic hematopoietic stem cell transplantation. At 30 days after allogeneic hematopoietic stem cell transplantation, peripheral blood mononuclear cells were collected from the patients. This receptor was identified in a human patient who had an allogeneic stem cell transplant, so the T cells may come from the graft donor. The specimen comprised sorted CD4+ T cells from blood (whether regulatory or conventional is not recorded), sampled 30 days after allogeneic stem cell transplant. The rearranged chain carries TRBV20-1 and TRBJ2-3, with an unclear D gene assignment. The CDR3 reads as follows: CIASWGTSNHAQYF. The DNA reads as follows: TGCATTGCGAGCTGGGGAACGAGCAATCATGCGCAGTATTTT.